What follows are 31 T cell receptor beta chains derived from one specimen sequenced in a study of shared clonotypes between healthy human individuals. The method was immunoSEQ multiplex PCR; TCRdb's version includes in-frame clones alone and lacks a portion of them. The data show about 2.1 million clones, with over 85% seen just once and around 1.7% held by the top ten. CD8 cells regarded as naive lacked CD45RO, were positively chosen for CCR7, and omitted terminally differentiated effector memory CD45RA+ cells. Material: naive CD8+ T cells from PBMCs. The receptors were sampled from a man between 18 and 35 years old in good health. Some clones in this sample may be carry-over from other donors' samples.

The rearrangement joins TRBV27 to TRBJ2-7; D perhaps matches TRBD1 (6 bases). The CDR3 has 16 amino acids. V was shortened by 7 bases and J by 2 bases, with 21 bases between the two germline ends. The V gene's germline CDR1 is MNHEY and CDR2 SMNVEV (reference sequence). The chain's CDR3 is CASIPNDRFKPYEQYF. The CDR3 DNA sequence: TGTGCCAGCATACCCAACGACAGGTTTAAACCCTACGAGCAGTACTTC.

The V gene is TRBV12-5, the J gene TRBJ1-1; 7 bases map to TRBD1. V dropped 6 bases and J dropped 1; count of bases not matched to a gene: 8. The length of the CDR3 is 15 residues. Germline V lookup: CDR1 LGHNT, CDR2 FRNRAP. The CDR3 spells CASGLTGVGNTEAFF. The CDR3 DNA follows: TGTGCTAGTGGACTCACAGGGGTTGGGAACACTGAAGCTTTCTTT. The whole variable domain, remainder taken from reference TRBV12-5 and TRBJ1-1, is DARVTQTPRHKVTEMGQEVTMRCQPILGHNTVFWYRQTMMQGLELLAYFRNRAPLDDSGMPKDRFSAEMPDATLATLKIQPSEPRDSAVYFCASGLTGVGNTEAFFGQGTRLTVV.

V gene TRBV30 combines with J gene TRBJ1-2; possibly TRBD1 for D (5 bases). Germline values: CDR1 GTSNPN, CDR2 SVGIG (reference sequence). V lost 4 bases and J lost 8, with 17 bases in between. The CDR3 runs to 13 residues. CDR3 in DNA: TGTGCCTGGACCGGTCCGGGGGTAGGGGGCTACACCTTC. It specifies CAWTGPGVGGYTF.

This clone showed up just a few times. Other nucleotide sequences in the sample specify the same CDR3. This sequence joins TRBV27 and TRBJ2-6; D might be TRBD1 (5 bases). Per germline, CDR1 MNHEY and CDR2 SMNVEV (reference sequence). The V and J ends lost 0 bases and 2 bases respectively, with 8 bases between them. The CDR3 loop spans 16 amino acids. CDR3 nucleotide sequence: TGTGCCAGCAGTTTATCCCCAGGGACTGGGGCCAACGTCCTGACTTTC. As protein: CASSLSPGTGANVLTF.

The CDR3 DNA reads TGCAGCGTTGCCGGTGACAGGGTCTCCTACGAGCAGTACTTC. It is translated as CSVAGDRVSYEQYF. The chain links TRBV29-1 to TRBJ2-7; TRBD1 agrees at 7 bases. The junction had 6 bases not matched to a gene; V was cut back by 4 bases and J by 0 bases. The CDR3 sequence is 14 residues long. Germline V CDR1 and CDR2: SQVTM, ANQGSEA.

This clone occurred a few times. V gene TRBV14 combines with J gene TRBJ1-1; unclear D gene. CDR3 length: 14 residues. Trimming removed 5 bases at V and 4 bases at J, with 14 bases between. CDR1 SGHDN and CDR2 FVKESK come from the germline V gene. The CDR3, as DNA: TGTGCCAGCAGCGAGTTTATGAGTTCCACTGAAGCTTTCTTT. Amino acids: CASSEFMSSTEAFF.

This rearrangement joins TRBV11-1 to TRBJ2-2; no reliable D call. CDR3 length equals 14 residues. Trimming removed 2 bases from V and 1 base from J, with 5 bases in between. The V gene's germline CDR1 is SGHAT and CDR2 FQDESV (reference sequence). The CDR3, as DNA: TGTGCCAGCAGCTTATCGCAGAACACCGGGGAGCTGTTTTTT. Amino acid sequence: CASSLSQNTGELFF.

The chain carries TRBV11-2 and TRBJ2-1; D unresolved. V was clipped by 3 bases and J by 6 bases, with 6 bases between them. The germline V gene has CDR1 SGHAT and CDR2 FQNNGV. The CDR3 is 12 residues long. The CDR3 sequence: CASSFNPNEQFF. CDR3 DNA: TGTGCCAGCAGCTTCAACCCCAATGAGCAGTTCTTC.

A single count supports this clone. The chain recombines TRBV25-1 with TRBJ1-1, with D perhaps TRBD1 (5 bases). The CDR3 sequence is 17 residues long. Trimming took off 2 bases at V and 1 base at J, with 17 bases between the two ends. Germline values: CDR1 MGHDK, CDR2 SYGVNS. CDR3 region: CASSERFGRGPNTEAFF. CDR3 bases: TGTGCCAGCAGTGAACGTTTTGGTAGGGGTCCGAACACTGAAGCTTTCTTT.

Concerning this clone itself: The same CDR3 is also encoded by other DNA sequences in this sample. This chain uses TRBV9 with TRBJ2-6; no firm D call. From germline, CDR1 is SGDLS and CDR2 YYNGEE. The CDR3 has 14 residues. Trimming shortened V by 4 bases and J by 0 bases, and 5 bases separated the two germline ends. CDR3 sequence (DNA): TGTGCCAGCAGCCTGAGCTCTGGGGCCAACGTCCTGACTTTC. It yields the protein CASSLSSGANVLTF.

The rearrangement links TRBV28 to TRBJ2-5; 7 positions agree with TRBD2. Per germline, CDR1 MDHEN and CDR2 SYDVKM. Unmatched junction bases numbered 9, after V lost 6 bases and J lost 5 bases. The CDR3 is made up of 14 amino acids. The CDR3 region has the DNA TGTGCCAGCAGATTAACACCCGGGGGGGAGACCCAGTACTTC. Encoded protein: CASRLTPGGETQYF.

The rearrangement links TRBV4-1 to TRBJ2-7, with D perhaps matching TRBD2 (8 bases). Germline V gene lookup returns CDR1 MGHRA and CDR2 YSYEKL. Deletions cut 4 bases from V and 4 bases from J, with 20 bases between. The CDR3 is 16 residues long. Here the CDR3 DNA reads TGCGCCAGCAGCCCCGAGGGGGCGGGGGGCGAGTACGAGCAGTACTTC. This gives the protein CASSPEGAGGEYEQYF.

The V gene is TRBV7-3, the J gene TRBJ2-1, with D perhaps TRBD1 or TRBD2 (5 bases each). This CDR3 has 16 amino acids. The V gene lost 5 bases and the J gene lost 2 bases, with 16 bases spanning the gap. CDR1 is SGHTA, CDR2 FQGTGA, per germline. In nucleotides, the CDR3 is TGTGCCAGCAGCGGGGACCGGGAAGGGGCCTACAATGAGCAGTTCTTC. Encoded protein: CASSGDREGAYNEQFF.

This clone was seen only a few times. The rearrangement uses TRBV6-1 and TRBJ1-1, with D tentatively TRBD1 (6 bases). This CDR3 is built from 16 residues. Trimming removed 0 bases from V and 1 base from J, with 12 bases in between. Germline CDR1 reads MNHNS; CDR2 reads SASEGT. The chain's CDR3 is CASSEARNRANTEAFF. The DNA of the CDR3 is TGTGCCAGCAGTGAAGCAAGGAACAGGGCGAACACTGAAGCTTTCTTT.

This clone has only one observation. The J gene is TRBJ2-1, the V gene TRBV7-8; 12 bases line up with TRBD2. This CDR3 is 16 amino acids long. The V segment lost 5 bases and the J segment 5 bases; nucleotides outside the gene matches: 7. Germline CDR1 and CDR2: SGHVS and FQNEAQ. The CDR3 bases are TGTGCCAGCAGCGTCTTGACTAGCGGGAGTCACAATGAGCAGTTCTTC. It specifies CASSVLTSGSHNEQFF.

V usage is TRBV28 and J usage is TRBJ2-5, with 11 bases fitting TRBD2. CDR1 is MDHEN, CDR2 SYDVKM, per germline. The CDR3 sequence is 17 residues long. V was pared by 7 bases and J by 2 bases, with 12 bases of the junction left unmatched. Here the CDR3 DNA reads TGTGCCAGCACCGTAGCGGGAGGGTGGGGGACGCAAGAGACCCAGTACTTC. Translated, it gives CASTVAGGWGTQETQYF.

V is TRBV10-1 and J is TRBJ2-7; D is possibly TRBD1 or TRBD2 (6 bases each). Trimming took 3 bases from V and 5 from J, leaving 14 bases between them. The CDR3 has 14 amino acids. Germline CDR1 is WNHNN and CDR2 is SYGVQD (reference sequence). CDR3 sequence reads: CASSDRGRVHEQYF. The CDR3 DNA reads as TGCGCCAGCAGTGATCGGGGGCGCGTCCACGAGCAGTACTTC.

The rearrangement uses TRBV4-3 and TRBJ2-1, with TRBD2 identical over 10 bases. The V and J ends lost 0 bases and 4 bases, in that order; junction bases with no gene match: 3. Germline V gives CDR1 LGHNA, CDR2 YSLEER. There are 16 residues in the CDR3. The CDR3 spells CASSQDWTSGYNEQFF. Here the CDR3 DNA reads TGCGCCAGCAGCCAAGACTGGACTAGCGGATACAATGAGCAGTTCTTC.

The chain is built from TRBV4-2 and TRBJ2-7, with TRBD2 identical over 7 bases. Trimming removed 3 bases from V and 6 bases from J; junction bases left unmatched: 8. The CDR3 has 14 residues. The germline V gene encodes CDR1 LGHNA and CDR2 YNFKEQ. CDR3 coding DNA: TGTGCCAGCAGCCAGGGGGGGGGTGGCGGCGAGCAGTACTTC. Translating it yields CASSQGGGGGEQYF.

The chain carries TRBV5-6 and TRBJ1-1, with 8 bases fitting TRBD1. The V segment lost 2 bases and the J segment 0 bases; nucleotides outside the gene matches: 9. CDR3 size: 17 residues. Germline CDR1 SGHDT, CDR2 YYEEEE. CDR3 residues: CASSLTGGPPMNTEAFF. The DNA of the CDR3 is TGTGCCAGCAGCTTAACAGGGGGTCCTCCCATGAACACTGAAGCTTTCTTT.

The chain combines TRBV27 with TRBJ2-2; TRBD2 might be the D (6 bases). The CDR3 loop spans 15 amino acids. Germline CDR1 MNHEY, CDR2 SMNVEV (reference sequence). The ends were cut back, 7 bases at V and 0 bases at J, with 12 bases in the middle. This CDR3 is CASTKRAANTGELFF. The DNA of the CDR3 is TGTGCCAGCACCAAGCGGGCGGCGAACACCGGGGAGCTGTTTTTT.

V and J are TRBV10-2 and TRBJ1-1; a possible D gene is TRBD1 (5 bases). Germline V CDR1 and CDR2: WSHSY, SAAADI. This CDR3 is built from 14 residues. V was shortened by 7 bases and J by 1 base, with 13 bases between the two germline ends. CDR3 bases: TGCGCCAGCACCATAACAGGCCCGAACACTGAAGCTTTCTTT. This gives the protein CASTITGPNTEAFF.

This rearrangement joins TRBV25-1 to TRBJ2-7, with D perhaps TRBD1 or TRBD2 (5 bases each). The germline gives CDR1 MGHDK, CDR2 SYGVNS. This CDR3 has 11 amino acids. V lost 4 bases and J lost 7, with 8 bases in between. As DNA, the CDR3 is TGTGCCAGCAGTGGGGGGTGGGAGCAGTACTTC. It translates to CASSGGWEQYF.

This clone occurred once. In DNA form, the CDR3 reads TGTGCCAGCAGCCGTCGCCCCGGGAGCCTCGGGAATGAGCAGTTCTTC. Protein: CASSRRPGSLGNEQFF. The V gene is TRBV14, the J gene TRBJ2-1; TRBD2 might be the D (6 bases). This CDR3 spans 16 amino acids. The germline V and J ends were trimmed by 4 bases and 7 bases, with 20 bases remaining between them. Germline assignment: CDR1 SGHDN and CDR2 FVKESK.

V gene TRBV2 combines with J gene TRBJ2-1; 11 bases fit TRBD2. This CDR3 has 16 amino acids. The V segment lost 6 bases and the J segment 2 bases; nucleotides outside the gene matches: 6. CDR1 SNHLY and CDR2 FYNNEI come from the germline V gene. The chain's CDR3 is CASRLLLAGAYNEQFF. The DNA of the CDR3 is TGTGCCAGCAGGCTTCTACTAGCGGGGGCCTACAATGAGCAGTTCTTC.

The gene calls are TRBV15 and TRBJ2-7, with TRBD1 matching over 9 bases. CDR1 and CDR2 (germline): LNHNV, YYDKDF (reference sequence). The CDR3 loop spans 16 amino acids. Trimming removed 1 base from V and 3 bases from J; junction bases left unmatched: 7. In DNA, the CDR3 is TGTGCCACCAGCAGAGTAGGGACAGGGACCCACTACGAGCAGTACTTC. Its protein is CATSRVGTGTHYEQYF.

The chain recombines TRBV7-9 with TRBJ1-2, with 10 bases matching TRBD1. The germline gives CDR1 SEHNR, CDR2 FQNEAQ (reference sequence). The V gene end was trimmed by 3 bases and the J gene end by 8 bases; junction bases not matched to a gene: 0. CDR3 length equals 12 residues. CDR3 sequence reads: CASSLTGGGYTF. CDR3 nucleotides: TGTGCCAGCAGCTTGACAGGGGGCGGCTACACCTTC.

The chain recombines TRBV6-5 with TRBJ2-1, with unresolved D. The germline V gene encodes CDR1 MNHEY and CDR2 SVGAGI. The V and J ends lost 5 bases and 6 bases respectively, with 11 bases between them. The CDR3 is made up of 13 amino acids. The CDR3 nucleotides read TGTGCCAGCAGTCCGACACCTATCAATGAGCAGTTCTTC. Protein sequence: CASSPTPINEQFF.

This clone was detected only once. The chain uses TRBV28 and TRBJ2-7; a possible D gene is TRBD2 (7 bases). Germline assignment: CDR1 MDHEN and CDR2 SYDVKM. There are 15 residues in the CDR3. Trimming took off 3 bases at V and 3 bases at J, with 15 bases between the two ends. The CDR3 nucleotides read TGTGCCAGCAGTTTTATGAGGGGGGGTAACTACGAGCAGTACTTC. Residues: CASSFMRGGNYEQYF.

This CDR3 reads CASSPERTGGRPTEAFF. Here the CDR3 DNA reads TGTGCCAGCTCACCGGAAAGGACAGGGGGTCGTCCCACTGAAGCTTTCTTT. The chain couples TRBV18 to TRBJ1-1; 10 bases are shared with TRBD1. With V trimmed by 3 bases and J by 4 bases, 11 bases remained unmatched. The CDR3 is made up of 17 amino acids. Germline CDR1 reads KGHSH; CDR2 reads LQKENI. Together with reference TRBV18 and TRBJ1-1, the CDR3 gives the full variable domain: NAGVMQNPRHLVRRRGQEARLRCSPMKGHSHVYWYRQLPEEGLKFMVYLQKENIIDESGMPKERFSAEFPKEGPSILRIQQVVRGDSAAYFCASSPERTGGRPTEAFFGQGTRLTVV.

In nucleotides, the CDR3 is TGTGCCAGCAGCTTGCTGATCTATGGCTACACCTTC. Its protein product is CASSLLIYGYTF. The chain links TRBV5-8 to TRBJ1-2; D gene unclear. The germline gives CDR1 SGHTS, CDR2 YDEGEE. The CDR3 extends over 12 amino acids. V shed 1 base and J shed 4 bases, with 5 bases lying between them.